This TCR beta chain was recorded in a study of T cell responses to AZD1222 COVID-19 vaccine. Germline V gives CDR1 MDHEN, CDR2 SYDVKM. J was trimmed by 3 bases and V by 6 bases; bases with no gene match: 7. The CDR3 sequence is 15 residues long. Study-level points and caveats: The sample set comprised mostly white British donors with more females, and clonal diversity was possibly underestimated.

As concerns this clone: What it recognizes is unknown. This specimen includes other DNA sequences encoding the same CDR3.

Repertoires were generated with immunoSEQ multiplex PCR, while TCRdb's copy carries only in-frame clones and drops some. Of 140,000 or so clones in the sample, 90% to 95% were seen once. V usage is TRBV28 and J usage is TRBJ2-7, with 11 positions matching TRBD1. The sequence was collected from an adult who had recovered from COVID-19. Here the sequenced sample was peripheral blood, taken after recovery from COVID-19. This CDR3 reads CASSPAGTGGYEQYF. DNA of the CDR3: TGTGCCAGCAGCCCGGCCGGGACAGGGGGCTACGAGCAGTACTTC.